The TCR beta chain described here comes from a study of post-analysis software for immune sequencing data. Looking at the study overall: There were relapsing-remitting, secondary progressive and progressive-relapsing multiple sclerosis among the disease courses included. Findings and caveats of the study: Same-batch preparations were strongly co-clustered by F measure. Controls had significantly higher normalized Chao1 diversity than multiple sclerosis patients. Five TRBV segments were more frequent in patients than controls; TRBV5-6, TRBV5-1 and TRBV20-1 belonged to this group.

Prepared libraries of TCR beta cDNA carried unique molecular identifiers. The source material, about 0.9 to 10 million T cells, gave rise to 500,000 or so cDNA molecules. A single record per CDR3 protein comes from TCRdb applying MiXCR to the PCR reads. The table has about 800,000 distinct CDR3 sequences, roughly 29% seen once. Comments on this clonotype: The antigen remains unidentified.

The V gene's germline CDR1 is SGHVS and CDR2 FNYEAQ. The CDR3 totals 14 residues. This TCR derives from a girl between 5 and 17 years old with multiple sclerosis. The chain carries TRBV7-6 and TRBJ2-7, with 7 positions matching TRBD2. The J call is in doubt because the DNA end fits TRBJ2-5 better. Sequenced: blood. CDR3 residues: CASSLIGGSGTQYF. CDR3 bases: TGTGCCAGCAGCTTAATCGGGGGGTCGGGGACCCAGTACTTC.